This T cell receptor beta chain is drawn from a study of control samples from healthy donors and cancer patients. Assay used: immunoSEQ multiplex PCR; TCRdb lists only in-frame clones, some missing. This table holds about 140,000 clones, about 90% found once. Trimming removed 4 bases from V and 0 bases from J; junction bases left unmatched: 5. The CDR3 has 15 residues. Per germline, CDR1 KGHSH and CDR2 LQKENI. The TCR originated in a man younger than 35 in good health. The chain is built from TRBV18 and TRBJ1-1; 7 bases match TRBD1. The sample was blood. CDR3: CASSLSGQMNTEAFF. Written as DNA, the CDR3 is TGTGCCAGCTCACTCTCGGGACAGATGAACACTGAAGCTTTCTTT.